This record concerns one TCR beta chain sequence. Its binding antigen is unknown. No much larger clone exists at a distance of one base, and base qualities are not known. CD8 naive samples were obtained by positive selection for CCR7 among CD45RO-negative cells, yielding a CD45RA+CCR7+ population from which TemRA cells were excluded. Donors were healthy HIV-negative adults with no recently reported acute infections or vaccinations. Every donor was a Caucasian adult residing in Nashville, Tennessee, USA. Blood was obtained by leukapheresis, after which PBMCs were separated by Ficoll-Histopaque density gradient centrifugation and cryopreserved in liquid nitrogen vapor phase. Analytical flow cytometry was used to check the purity and quantity of every magnetically sorted T cell population. From each sorted fraction, genomic DNA was isolated and quantified by UV absorbance on a Nanodrop 2000c. The data derive from a study of shared clonotypes between healthy human individuals (dated by TCRdb to 2018 to 2021). For context, the study as a whole: The cohort comprised a couple of women and a few men aged 18 to 49 years. To estimate repertoire size and how much clonotypes are shared between individuals, the study performed deep sequencing of blood TCR repertoires from a handful of healthy adults. For each donor, CD4 naive and CD4 memory were each given three plates, CD8 naive was given two plates, and CD8 memory was given one plate. Different laboratories and diverse techniques were used to prepare libraries and sequence TCR repertoires, to increase sequencing depth and limit assay-specific biases. Leukapheresis yielded between about 0.9 and 9.5 billion PBMCs per donor. The paper as a whole reports these results and caveats: Sampling was limited to blood, and TCR repertoires in tissue likely differ from TCR repertoires in blood. Pairwise subsampling led to the expectation that sequencing depth would affect the degree of clonotype sharing among donors. Across a few donors, roughly 5.1% of naive CD4, around 3.3% of naive CD8, about 2.3% of memory CD4, and 0.4% of memory CD8 clonotypes were shared. Clonotypes shared by all four sorted-subset donors showed higher generation probabilities than non-shared clonotypes. Because the study included only a small number of donors, the genetic and exposure-history diversity represented was limited. Naive subsets generally had larger estimated clonotype richness than memory subsets did. Rarefaction of sorted-subset datasets indicated incomplete sequencing despite the large sequencing depth.

TCR CDR3 regions were amplified from genomic DNA by multiplex PCR using the deep immunoSEQ assay. Extracted genomic DNA from each cell subset was distributed evenly across all wells of several immunoSEQ 96-well plates, and each plate was treated as a replicate. Each replicate PCR for sorted subsets received approximately 220 ng genomic DNA, equal to roughly 30,000 T cell genomes. Purified libraries were measured with a Qubit 3.0 fluorometer, size-checked on a Bioanalyzer 2100, and measured again with the KAPA Library Quantification kit. Every immunoSEQ 96-well plate was sequenced on a separate single-read 150-cycle Illumina NextSeq 550 flow cell. The original methods were these. Because only junctional sequences without quality scores were contained in the immunoSEQ output, filtering matching that applied to full-length reads could not be performed. To assign V/J genes and CDR3, sequences were annotated using PyIR, a Python wrapper for IgBLAST v1.9, with IMGT germline references. Reads with weak V/J assignments (E-value above 1e-6), missing CDR3, stop codons, out-of-frame junctions, or ambiguous translated residues were removed. V3J clonotypes were defined by identical inferred V gene, J gene, and CDR3 amino acid sequence. Percentage overlap between repertoires was computed as shared unique clonotypes divided by the size of the smaller repertoire. Three approaches were used to assess repertoire richness: RTK rarefaction, the Chao1 estimator, and Recon v2.1 estimates of unobserved clonotypes. For all TCRbeta clonotypes obtained by the gDNA method from a handful of donors, generation probabilities were computed with OLGA. TCRdb's version of the immuneACCESS table is confined to in-frame rearrangements and falls short of the full clone set. An unresolved V gene accounts for under half of the shortfall where checked; the remainder is of unknown origin. V, J and clone size are those of that table, while D and trimming were read from the DNA. For this sample there are a few hundred thousand clones; roughly 95% appear just once. The top ten constitute 0.11% of the sample.

This sequence originates from a young woman in good health. The sample consisted of naive CD8+ T cells sorted from blood. In the paper's terms, the cell subset or site label means: CD45RA+CCR7+.

The CDR3 reads CASSSTGPRDTEAFF. The DNA sequence is as follows: TGTGCCAGCAGCTCAACAGGGCCTCGGGACACTGAAGCTTTCTTT. The rearranged segments are TRBV21-1 and TRBJ1-1; the table's D gene call, TRBD1, was not cross checked with the DNA. TRBV21-1 is a pseudogene. The CDR3 sequence holds 15 residues, the cysteine and phenylalanine included. Only the CDR3 portion is preserved as DNA: 45 bases, with reading frame beginning at the first base.